The T cell receptor (beta chain) under discussion was sequenced for a study of T cells in localized non-small cell lung cancer. The table came from immunoSEQ multiplex PCR; TCRdb's copy has only in-frame clones and leaves some out. The data show 30,000 to 45,000 clones, about 87% seen once. CDR1 and CDR2 from the germline V gene are MNHNY and SVGAGI (reference sequence). V was clipped by 6 bases and J by 3 bases; unmatched bases: 11. The length of the CDR3 is 16 residues. The chain combines TRBV6-6 with TRBJ1-5; 7 bases map to TRBD1. The material sequenced was peripheral blood, taken before any cancer treatment. The TCR originated in a woman aged 35-70 years with stage I lung adenocarcinoma. CDR3 amino acids: CASSLYRGRVNQPQHF. For the CDR3, the DNA is TGTGCCAGCAGCTTGTACAGGGGACGGGTCAATCAGCCCCAGCATTTT.